A single sample is the source of the 20 T cell receptor beta chains below, sequenced in a study of blood T cell repertoires in COVID-19. Some clones are missing from TCRdb's copy, which holds only in-frame ones; the method was immunoSEQ multiplex PCR. The table shows 200,000 to 250,000 clones, with more than 65% occurring only once. Sequenced input: peripheral blood. Receptors were obtained from a woman aged 80 or over with acute or convalescent COVID-19.

V usage is TRBV5-4 and J usage is TRBJ2-3; 12 bases map to TRBD2. Germline CDR1 SGHNT, CDR2 YYREEE (reference sequence). This CDR3 is 18 amino acids long. The J segment lost 3 bases and the V segment lost 2 bases, leaving 10 bases of the junction unmatched. CDR3 in amino acids: CASSLSSGGVVGTDTQYF. The DNA for the CDR3 is TGTGCCAGCAGCTTATCTAGCGGGGGGGTTGTTGGAACAGATACGCAGTATTTT.

V usage is TRBV9 and J usage is TRBJ2-1; 7 bases map to TRBD2. This CDR3 is 14 amino acids long. Germline CDR1 SGDLS, CDR2 YYNGEE. Trimming removed 0 bases from V and 5 bases from J; junction bases left unmatched: 2. The CDR3 DNA reads TGTGCCAGCAGCGTAGCAGCGGGGCACAATGAGCAGTTCTTC. Translation gives CASSVAAGHNEQFF.

This sequence joins TRBV4-1 and TRBJ2-2; 8 bases are a match to TRBD2. With V trimmed by 4 bases and J by 7 bases, 20 bases remained unmatched. The CDR3 runs 19 residues. Germline V lookup: CDR1 MGHRA, CDR2 YSYEKL. This CDR3 reads CASSPGAIAGGENGGELFF. CDR3 DNA: TGCGCCAGCAGCCCAGGTGCCATTGCGGGGGGCGAAAACGGCGGGGAGCTGTTTTTT.

The gene calls are TRBV27 and TRBJ1-6; 8 bases line up with TRBD1. Germline CDR1 and CDR2: MNHEY and SMNVEV (reference sequence). This CDR3 has 15 amino acids. The J segment lost 5 bases and the V segment lost 5 bases, leaving 5 bases of the junction unmatched. The CDR3 DNA reads as TGTGCCAGCAGTAGACAGGGGCAAGATAATTCACCCCTCCACTTT. As protein: CASSRQGQDNSPLHF.

This rearrangement joins TRBV27 to TRBJ1-1, with 7 nucleotides matching TRBD1. The V gene's germline CDR1 is MNHEY and CDR2 SMNVEV (reference sequence). V was pared by 3 bases and J by 3 bases, with 7 bases of the junction left unmatched. There are 15 residues in the CDR3. CDR3 sequence reads: CASSLAGGVDTEAFF. The DNA for the CDR3 is TGTGCCAGCAGTTTGGCAGGGGGAGTGGACACTGAAGCTTTCTTT.

V usage is TRBV18 and J usage is TRBJ2-2; D unclear. The germline V gene encodes CDR1 KGHSH and CDR2 LQKENI. This CDR3 is built from 16 residues. V was shortened by 3 bases and J by 0 bases, with 11 bases between the two germline ends. The DNA for the CDR3 is TGTGCCAGCTCACCTCTCTTCTCCCCGAACACCGGGGAGCTGTTTTTT. As protein: CASSPLFSPNTGELFF.

The V and J genes are TRBV4-2 and TRBJ2-7; D possibly corresponds to TRBD2 (5 bases). V was shortened by 1 base and J by 7 bases, with 17 bases between the two germline ends. The CDR3 runs to 15 residues. CDR1 LGHNA and CDR2 YNFKEQ come from the germline V gene. The CDR3 DNA sequence: TGTGCCAGCAGCCAAGGAGAATCGCACCGGGGAGAGCAGTACTTC. Translating it yields CASSQGESHRGEQYF.

This clone was recorded a few times. The chain joins TRBV2 to TRBJ2-5; no definite D call. There are 14 residues in the CDR3. From germline, CDR1 is SNHLY and CDR2 FYNNEI. Trimming pared 6 bases from V and 5 bases from J, leaving 16 bases between. The DNA of the CDR3 is TGTGCCAGCAGCCGCTCGGTATTCGGGGAGACCCAGTACTTC. Encoded protein: CASSRSVFGETQYF.

This clone occurred once. The chain combines TRBV29-1 with TRBJ1-2; 8 positions agree with TRBD1. The V gene's germline CDR1 is SQVTM and CDR2 ANQGSEA. CDR3 length equals 13 residues. V lost 4 bases to trimming and J lost 4 bases; unmatched junction nucleotides: 5. The DNA for the CDR3 is TGCAGCGTTGGACCACAGGGGGGCTATGGCTACACCTTC. Its translation is CSVGPQGGYGYTF.

The chain has TRBV11-3 and TRBJ1-4; TRBD1 agrees at 9 bases. V was pared by 6 bases and J by 5 bases, with 7 bases of the junction left unmatched. The CDR3 consists of 15 residues. The V gene's germline CDR1 is SGHNT and CDR2 YENEEA. CDR3 nucleotides: TGTGCCAGCAGGCCCTCTGGGACAGGGAATGAAAAACTGTTTTTT. It codes for CASRPSGTGNEKLFF.

The gene calls are TRBV4-2 and TRBJ2-5, with 8 bases matching TRBD2. CDR1 and CDR2 (germline): LGHNA, YNFKEQ. This CDR3 has 16 residues. V dropped 1 base and J dropped 2; count of bases not matched to a gene: 6. In nucleotides, the CDR3 is TGTGCCAGCAGCCAAGGGGGGGCTAGCGGGCAAGAGACCCAGTACTTC. Translation gives CASSQGGASGQETQYF.

The gene calls are TRBV4-2 and TRBJ2-7; perhaps TRBD1 as D (5 bases). Germline V gene lookup returns CDR1 LGHNA and CDR2 YNFKEQ. V gave up 1 base and J gave up 4 bases, with 5 bases separating them. This CDR3 comprises 12 residues. In DNA form, the CDR3 reads TGTGCCAGCAGCCAAGGACAGTACGAGCAGTACTTC. Protein sequence: CASSQGQYEQYF.

This clone was observed once. The chain combines TRBV6-5 with TRBJ2-1, with 7 bases fitting TRBD1. CDR3 length: 14 residues. Germline values: CDR1 MNHEY, CDR2 SVGAGI. J lost 8 bases, V lost 11 bases, and 15 bases had no gene match. CDR3 amino acids: CAGRRRGLRDEQFF. DNA for the CDR3: TGTGCCGGGCGGAGAAGGGGGCTTAGGGATGAGCAGTTCTTC.

The chain links TRBV5-5 to TRBJ1-6, with TRBD1 matching 8 bases. Germline V lookup: CDR1 SGHKS, CDR2 YYEKEE (reference sequence). The CDR3 totals 15 residues. Trimming at V came to 4 bases and at J to 3 bases, leaving 3 bases not matched to a gene. CDR3 protein: CASSPTGDYNSPLHF. The DNA for the CDR3 is TGTGCCAGCAGCCCGACAGGGGACTATAATTCACCCCTCCACTTT. Filled out from reference TRBV5-5 and TRBJ1-6, the complete variable domain reads DAGVTQSPTHLIKTRGQQVTLRCSPISGHKSVSWYQQVLGQGPQFIFQYYEKEERGRGNFPDRFSARQFPNYSSELNVNALLLGDSALYLCASSPTGDYNSPLHFGNGTRLTVT.

The table lists this clone with a few counts. The chain employs TRBV2 and TRBJ2-3, with D maybe TRBD2 (5 bases). CDR1 and CDR2 from the germline V gene are SNHLY and FYNNEI. The CDR3 has 15 residues. Trimming shortened V by 5 bases and J by 7 bases, and 19 bases separated the two germline ends. CDR3 sequence: CASSSRNLAVYTQYF. Written as DNA, the CDR3 is TGTGCCAGCAGTTCCCGGAACCTAGCTGTGTATACGCAGTATTTT.

This chain connects TRBV7-9 to TRBJ2-2; 12 nucleotides align to TRBD2. The CDR3 is made up of 16 amino acids. V lost 0 bases to trimming and J lost 4 bases; unmatched junction nucleotides: 0. Per the germline V gene, CDR1 is SEHNR and CDR2 is FQNEAQ (reference sequence). The CDR3, as DNA: TGTGCCAGCAGCTTAGCGACTAGCGGGGGCACCGGGGAGCTGTTTTTT. Translation gives CASSLATSGGTGELFF.

The chain carries TRBV6-5 and TRBJ1-6, with D maybe TRBD1 (5 bases). The CDR3 runs to 13 residues. V was shortened by 8 bases and J by 9 bases, with 14 bases between the two germline ends. CDR1 and CDR2 (germline): MNHEY, SVGAGI. Written as DNA, the CDR3 is TGTGCCAGCCGCCGATTCGGGGGTTCACCCCTCCACTTT. Amino acid sequence: CASRRFGGSPLHF.

Only one count was recorded for this clone. This rearrangement joins TRBV19 to TRBJ1-1; D is undetermined. Germline CDR1 LNHDA, CDR2 SQIVND (reference sequence). The CDR3 runs to 15 residues. The germline V and J ends were trimmed by 3 bases and 0 bases, with 11 bases remaining between them. CDR3 sequence (DNA): TGTGCCAGTAGTATTCAATCGCGCGTGAACACTGAAGCTTTCTTT. Its translation is CASSIQSRVNTEAFF. Combining the CDR3 with reference TRBV19 and TRBJ1-1 gives the whole variable domain DGGITQSPKYLFRKEGQNVTLSCEQNLNHDAMYWYRQDPGQGLRLIYYSQIVNDFQKGDIAEGYSVSREKKESFPLTVTSAQKNPTAFYLCASSIQSRVNTEAFFGQGTRLTVV.

V and J are TRBV5-1 and TRBJ2-3, with 8 bases matching TRBD2. Germline assignment: CDR1 SGHRS and CDR2 YFSETQ. V shed 5 bases and J 3 bases; nucleotides not matched to a gene: 5. The CDR3 sequence is 14 residues long. Here the CDR3 reads CASRAGDGTDTQYF. CDR3 DNA sequence: TGCGCCAGCAGAGCGGGGGATGGGACAGATACGCAGTATTTT. Based on the CDR3 plus reference TRBV5-1 and TRBJ2-3, the full variable domain is KAGVTQTPRYLIKTRGQQVTLSCSPISGHRSVSWYQQTPGQGLQFLFEYFSETQRNKGNFPGRFSGRQFSNSRSEMNVSTLELGDSALYLCASRAGDGTDTQYFGPGTRLTVL.

The chain recombines TRBV14 with TRBJ1-6; D remains ambiguous. This CDR3 region has 17 residues. Germline CDR1 is SGHDN and CDR2 is FVKESK. Trimming left V 0 bases short and J 0 bases short, with 9 bases between. DNA for the CDR3: TGTGCCAGCAGCCAAGATCCGAAGAGCTCCTATAATTCACCCCTCCACTTT. Protein product: CASSQDPKSSYNSPLHF.